This TCR beta chain was identified during a study of a mutant IDH1 vaccine in newly diagnosed glioma. Across the study: Males made up approximately 60% and females roughly 40% of treated patients, whose mean age was around 41 years.

Study results and caveats: The vaccine induced immune responses, and these occurred in over 90% of patients. Pseudoprogression appeared independent of alterations in top peripheral clonotypes.

Profiling relied on immunoSEQ multiplex PCR, and the TCRdb table lists in-frame clones only, not all of them. Of 90,000 to 95,000 clones listed, 83% were seen once; the top ten hold approximately 7.4%. Comment on this clone: Antigen: not known.

The time point denotes: baseline, week 1 (first vaccination visit). As to treatment: pre-vaccination baseline after standard-of-care therapy. CDR1 and CDR2 from the germline V gene are LNHNV and YYDKDF (reference sequence). The CDR3 runs 15 residues. V dropped 5 bases and J dropped 7; count of bases not matched to a gene: 5. This sample comprised PBMCs, obtained from a glioma patient treated with radiotherapy, temozolomide or both. The V and J genes are TRBV15 and TRBJ1-6, with TRBD1 identical over 10 bases. This receptor was identified in a woman between 50 and 59 years old with glioma. The CDR3 region is CATSGRDRGNSPLHF. The CDR3, as DNA: TGTGCCACCAGCGGGAGGGACAGGGGAAATTCACCCCTCCACTTT.